The clone carrying this T cell receptor beta chain appeared a few times. Its antigen remains unidentified. The data derive from a study of T cells in Graves' hyperthyroidism and ophthalmopathy. Amplified TCR beta CDR3 regions derived from RNA transcripts. In the first-round RT-PCR of the TCR CDR3, the HTBI primer set was used. From the multiplex PCR reads, TCRdb called clonotypes with MiXCR, one entry per CDR3 protein. The sample records approximately 410,000 distinct CDR3 sequences, approximately 15% being singletons. Germline V gene data show CDR1 as SGDLS and CDR2 as YYNGEE. V lost 4 bases and J lost 7, with 15 bases in between. The CDR3 spans 15 residues. Study-wide points: Appearing also in blood were most of the thyroid clonotypes expanded above 0.001.

The study left out patients who had uncontrolled infection, other autoimmune disease, pregnancy or lactation. This chain links TRBV9 with TRBJ1-6, with a possible D match to TRBD1 (5 bases). The sequenced sample consisted of blood. The sequence derives from a woman in her late teens or twenties with Graves' hyperthyroidism. As DNA, the CDR3 is TGTGCCAGCAGCCTCGAGGGGAAGGCCAATTCACCCCTCCACTTT. Its translation is CASSLEGKANSPLHF.